This note documents a single TCR beta chain sequence. This clone was seen more than once but under ten times. It has no known antigen specificity. No base quality information exists; no much larger clone differs at one position. Library prep was done by the immunoSEQ multiplex PCR assay. To provide template for TCR sequencing, every sample had RNA extracted and reverse transcribed into cDNA. First-strand cDNA was synthesized with SuperScript III using a 2:1 mix of oligo-dT and random hexamers. Amplification bias was assessed with a synthetic immune receptor repertoire, and residual bias was removed computationally. The original pipeline was this. Raw reads were preprocessed for error removal, and CDR3 was defined according to IMGT conventions as running from the conserved cysteine to phenylalanine. Clonality was calculated as 1 minus Shannon entropy normalized by log2 of the number of productive unique TCRs. Scalp TCRbeta sequences were cross-referenced with sorted blood CD4 and CD8 repertoires so that the CD4 or CD8 identity of scalp clones could be inferred. Entries here come from immuneACCESS through TCRdb and include only in-frame sequences with V and J called. Some clones fail to appear in such tables; in the studies checked, an unresolved V gene covers under half of the shortfall, and the cause of the remainder is unknown. V and J calls and clone size are as listed in that table; D and trimming were resolved from the DNA. The sample profile shows about 180,000 clones; 40% to 65% of them were found once. 11% of the sample is in the top ten clones.

The source of the sample is a study of CD8+ T cells in alopecia areata (dated 2018 in TCRdb). Background for the entire study: Treated patients were enrolled in an open-label pilot trial of oral tofacitinib at 5 to 10 mg twice daily for moderate-to-severe alopecia areata. Biopsies were taken from tofacitinib-treated patients at baseline and at 4 and 24 weeks of treatment, and a later scalp biopsy was taken in several of the tofacitinib-treated patients. Clonality in the scalp was compared among normal scalp (n=4), patchy alopecia areata scalp (n=8), and alopecia totalis/universalis scalp (n=8). RNA was obtained with the PAXgene miRNA kit for fixed scalp, the miRNeasy kit for PBMCs, and the RNeasy kit for mouse skin. immunoSEQ multiplex PCR using 35 Vbeta forward primers and 13 Jbeta reverse primers was used to amplify TCRbeta CDR3 regions. The SALT score, which quantifies the percentage of affected scalp surface area, was used to measure disease severity in treated patients. High-throughput TCRbeta sequencing was used to examine T cell clonal expansion in alopecia areata in both the C3H/HeJ mouse model and human patients. Patients stayed on tofacitinib for 6 to 18 months and then had 6 months of follow-up off drug so that delayed response and recurrence could be assessed. In humans, TCRbeta sequencing was performed on scalp tissue and on sorted CD4+ and CD8+ peripheral blood T cells from healthy controls and from patients with patchy or totalis/universalis alopecia areata. Overall study results and their limits: Compared with normal scalp, lesional scalp had higher clonality and more expanded CD8+ clones, particularly in alopecia totalis/universalis, a pattern that suggests antigenic drive. With tofacitinib, both scalp clonality and the number of expanded CD8+ clones among the top 100 scalp clones went down significantly. TCR sequences shared between patients were less clear than in mice, possibly partly because of HLA diversity in the patient population. Resident alphabeta T cells in normal human skin are also sequenced, complicating scalp TCR repertoire analysis, unlike mouse skin dominated by gammadelta T cells. Many expanded lesional clones were found to persist in scalp and blood during tofacitinib treatment, and relapse after treatment cessation may be partly explained by this persistence. Because the treated cohort was small and had only one nonresponder, larger studies are needed to examine links between baseline CD8+ expansion and response.

The time point label of this sample denotes: 20 to 30 weeks on oral tofacitinib. Per the publication, the treatment or condition label means: oral pan-JAK inhibitor, 5-10 mg twice daily. Lesional scalp punch biopsies and peripheral blood were obtained from alopecia areata patients. After PBMCs were isolated by density centrifugation and stained for CD3, CD4 and CD8, a FACSAria was used to sort CD4+ and CD8+ T cells. Sequenced material: CD8+ T cells sorted from blood, taken at week 24, from a patient treated with tofacitinib. This TCR was sampled from a human donor with alopecia areata.

For the CDR3, the sequence is CASSLPSWELFF. The base sequence is TGTGCCAGCAGCTTACCGAGCTGGGAGCTGTTTTTT. The chain is made from TRBV5-5 and TRBJ2-2, with an unclear D gene assignment. CDR1 SGHKS and CDR2 YYEKEE are derived from the germline V gene (reference sequence). The CDR3, from cysteine to phenylalanine, totals 12 residues. Only the CDR3 DNA stays, 36 bases, in frame from base 1. Cut back by 2 bases and 9 bases, the V and J ends lie 8 bases apart.